Listed below are T cell receptor beta chains from one sample, sequenced in a study of blood T cell repertoires in COVID-19. TCRdb's table, derived via immunoSEQ multiplex PCR, lists solely in-frame clones and lacks some. This sample has 75,000 to 100,000 clones; 70% to 90% occur once, and the top ten carry 4% to 5.5%. Sequences were obtained from peripheral blood. Every receptor here comes from a man between 65 and 85 years old with acute or convalescent COVID-19. Both conserved end residues are part of each CDR3. The order of the fields is clone size, D gene, CDR3 length, V gene, J gene, CDR3 DNA, CDR3 protein. D genes are given only for firm matches. Size tells how often a clone was seen (once, few, many) or the class of an expanded clone, and some rows leave it out.

-	-	18	TRBV10-3	TRBJ1-1	TGTGCCATCAGTGATCGTGGACTGTCGATATCCATGAACACTGAAGCTTTCTTT	CAISDRGLSISMNTEAFF
-	TRBD2	14	TRBV7-9	TRBJ2-7	TGTGCCAGCAGCTTCGGACTAGCGGGGGACGAGCAGTACTTC	CASSFGLAGDEQYF
-	TRBD1	17	TRBV6-2/TRBV6-3	TRBJ2-7	TGTGCCAGCAGTTACTCGATTTGGGACAGTCACTCCTACGAGCAGTACTTC	CASSYSIWDSHSYEQYF
once	-	14	TRBV20-1	TRBJ2-5	TGCAGTGCTAGTTCGGTCACAGGAGGGGAGACCCAGTACTTC	CSASSVTGGETQYF
-	TRBD1	18	TRBV5-8	TRBJ2-4	TGTGCCAGCAGCTTCCGGGACAGGGCCCCCTTAGCCAAAAACATTCAGTACTTC	CASSFRDRAPLAKNIQYF
-	-	14	TRBV6-1	TRBJ2-7	TGTGCCAGCAGTGAAGCTAGGGCGGGGGCCGAGCAGTACTTC	CASSEARAGAEQYF
-	TRBD1	16	TRBV13	TRBJ2-1	TGTGCCAGCAGCCCAAGTGACAGGGGGGACTACAATGAGCAGTTCTTC	CASSPSDRGDYNEQFF
few	TRBD1	13	TRBV6-5	TRBJ1-2	TGTGCCAGCAGTCGGGACAGGAACTATGGCTACACCTTC	CASSRDRNYGYTF
-	TRBD1	16	TRBV6-1	TRBJ2-2	TGTGCCAGCAGTGAAGTTGACAGGGGGACCACCGGGGAGCTGTTTTTT	CASSEVDRGTTGELFF
-	TRBD1	14	TRBV6-5	TRBJ1-4	TGTGCCAGCAGCCATTTGGGACAGGATGAAAAACTGTTTTTT	CASSHLGQDEKLFF
-	-	15	TRBV3-1/TRBV3-2	TRBJ1-5	TGTGCCAGCAGCCAAGATTTACAGCTTAATCAGCCCCAGCATTTT	CASSQDLQLNQPQHF
-	-	13	TRBV3-1/TRBV3-2	TRBJ2-1	TGTGCCAGCAGCCGCACTAGCTTCCCTGGGCAGTTCTTC	CASSRTSFPGQFF
-	-	15	TRBV5-4	TRBJ1-5	TGTGCCAGCAGCCCGGACCCCAGGGGCCAGGGGCCCCAGCATTTT	CASSPDPRGQGPQHF
-	-	15	TRBV3-1/TRBV3-2	TRBJ2-5	TGTGCCAGCAGCCACCTTCGGGGGGCGGAAGAGACCCAGTACTTC	CASSHLRGAEETQYF
few	-	15	TRBV28	TRBJ2-3	TGTGCCAGCGGCGAGTCCCAGGGGTCCACAGATACGCAGTATTTT	CASGESQGSTDTQYF
-	-	17	TRBV5-1	TRBJ1-6	TGCGCCAGCAGCTTGGACACTTCTAGCTCCTATAATTCACCCCTCCACTTT	CASSLDTSSSYNSPLHF